This is a list of T cell receptor beta chains from one sample in a study of T cell changes during pregnancy in multiple sclerosis. The method was immunoSEQ multiplex PCR; TCRdb's version includes in-frame clones alone and lacks a portion of them. Among some 47,000 clones listed, around 96% were seen once. The source was peripheral blood, collected in the second trimester of pregnancy. Receptor source: a female donor with multiple sclerosis, enrolled in a pregnancy study. Both conserved end residues are part of each CDR3. Each record gives: D gene, V gene, CDR3 length, clone size, J gene, CDR3 DNA, CDR3 protein. A D gene is named only where the DNA matches it firmly. Rows may omit the clone size; those that give it use once, few, many or a size class.

D: NA; V: TRBV15; length: 14; size: NA; J: TRBJ1-2; DNA: TGTGCCACCAGCAGAGATCGGAGGGGCCAAGGCTACACCTTC; CDR3: CATSRDRRGQGYTF
D: NA; V: TRBV2; length: 15; size: NA; J: TRBJ1-6; DNA: TGTGCCAGCAGTGAGAGGACAGTTAAGCCTTCACCCCTCCACTTT; CDR3: CASSERTVKPSPLHF
D: TRBD2; V: TRBV7-2; length: 14; size: NA; J: TRBJ2-4; DNA: TGTGCCAGCAGCCAGCGGGAGACCAAAAACATTCAGTACTTC; CDR3: CASSQRETKNIQYF
D: TRBD1; V: TRBV12-5; length: 14; size: once; J: TRBJ1-1; DNA: TGTGCTAGTGGTTTGGTACAGGGGGAAAGTGAAGCTTTCTTT; CDR3: CASGLVQGESEAFF
D: TRBD1; V: TRBV2; length: 12; size: NA; J: TRBJ2-1; DNA: TGTGCCAAACGGAGACAGGGCAATGAGCAGTTCTTC; CDR3: CAKRRQGNEQFF
D: TRBD2; V: TRBV6-1; length: 15; size: NA; J: TRBJ2-7; DNA: TGTGCCAGCAGCCCCCTTGGGAGGGGTTCCGACGAGCAGTACTTC; CDR3: CASSPLGRGSDEQYF
D: NA; V: TRBV7-2; length: 14; size: NA; J: TRBJ2-7; DNA: TGTGCCAGCAGCTTAAGGGGTCCCCTCTACGAGCAGTACTTC; CDR3: CASSLRGPLYEQYF
D: TRBD1; V: TRBV7-8; length: 16; size: NA; J: TRBJ1-5; DNA: TGTGCCAGCAGCTTACTCAGAGGGACAGTCGGCCAGCCCCAGCATTTT; CDR3: CASSLLRGTVGQPQHF
D: TRBD2; V: TRBV6-5; length: 15; size: NA; J: TRBJ2-5; DNA: TGTGCCAGCAAGCTAGCGGGGGCCACGCGGGAGACCCAGTACTTC; CDR3: CASKLAGATRETQYF
D: TRBD1; V: TRBV5-1; length: 15; size: NA; J: TRBJ2-5; DNA: TGCGCCAGCAGCGACCGGACAGGGGGCCAAGAGACCCAGTACTTC; CDR3: CASSDRTGGQETQYF
D: TRBD1; V: TRBV6-6; length: 13; size: NA; J: TRBJ1-2; DNA: TGTGCCACCGAGGGACAGGGGGCTGGGGGCTACACCTTC; CDR3: CATEGQGAGGYTF
D: TRBD1; V: TRBV6-4; length: 14; size: NA; J: TRBJ1-2; DNA: TGTGCCAGCAGTCGGACAGGGGGCGACTATGGCTACACCTTC; CDR3: CASSRTGGDYGYTF
D: NA; V: TRBV5-4; length: 13; size: NA; J: TRBJ1-1; DNA: TGTGCCAGCAGCTTGGGACAGGAATGGGAAGCTTTCTTT; CDR3: CASSLGQEWEAFF
D: TRBD2; V: TRBV7-3; length: 14; size: NA; J: TRBJ2-1; DNA: TGTGCCAGCAGCTTTTCTAGCGGGAGGAATGAGCAGTTCTTC; CDR3: CASSFSSGRNEQFF
D: NA; V: TRBV4-1; length: 14; size: NA; J: TRBJ2-7; DNA: TGCGCCAGCAGCCAAGTAAGCGGCTCCTACGAGCAGTACTTC; CDR3: CASSQVSGSYEQYF